One and the same sample provided the 8 T cell receptor beta chains below, sequenced in a study of T cells in Graves' hyperthyroidism and ophthalmopathy. RNA transcripts served as the template for amplifying TCR beta CDR3 regions. Primed by the HTBI set, a first-round RT-PCR was run on the TCR CDR3. A single record per CDR3 protein comes from TCRdb applying MiXCR to the multiplex PCR reads. In the table there are 220,000 or so distinct CDR3 sequences, 15% to 20% of which are singletons. Sequencing input: blood. The receptor set was obtained from a woman aged 18-29 years with Graves' ophthalmopathy.

This clonotype was seen at least ten times. J is TRBJ1-6 and V is TRBV12-3 or TRBV12-4, with D tentatively TRBD1 (5 bases). The CDR3 spans 14 residues. The V end lost 5 bases, the J end lost 7 bases, and 12 bases lay between the germline ends. The DNA of the CDR3 is TGTGCCAGCAGTGGGACGGGGAGGAATTCACCCCTCCACTTT. Protein: CASSGTGRNSPLHF.

This chain joins TRBV28 and TRBJ1-5, with 9 bases that match TRBD1. The CDR3 sequence is 16 residues long. Germline loops: CDR1 MDHEN, CDR2 SYDVKM. J lost 6 bases, V lost 5 bases, and 11 bases had no gene match. This CDR3 reads CASSPHTGGLIQPQHF. CDR3 DNA sequence: TGTGCCAGCAGTCCGCATACAGGGGGCCTCATTCAGCCCCAGCATTTT.

This clonotype was counted at least ten times. The chain employs TRBV7-9 and TRBJ1-1; D is possibly TRBD1 (6 bases). This CDR3 has 16 amino acids. The germline V and J ends were trimmed by 5 bases and 2 bases, with 18 bases remaining between them. From germline, CDR1 is SEHNR and CDR2 FQNEAQ (reference sequence). The chain's CDR3 is CASSPLEGGGNTEAFF. CDR3 DNA sequence: TGTGCCAGCAGCCCCTTGGAGGGGGGGGGAAACACTGAAGCTTTCTTT.

V gene TRBV7-3 combines with J gene TRBJ2-3, with D possibly TRBD2 on 5 matching bases. Trimming shortened V by 5 bases and J by 3 bases, and 12 bases separated the two germline ends. This CDR3 contains 14 residues. Germline-derived CDR1 and CDR2 are SGHTA and FQGTGA. The CDR3 nucleotides read TGTGCCAGCAGCCTAATGGGAGCGACAGATACGCAGTATTTT. It specifies CASSLMGATDTQYF.

This clonotype came up many times. The chain recombines TRBV27 with TRBJ2-7; 8 bases align to TRBD1. The germline V gene encodes CDR1 MNHEY and CDR2 SMNVEV (reference sequence). The CDR3 loop spans 17 amino acids. The junction had 20 bases not matched to a gene; V was cut back by 6 bases and J by 7 bases. The CDR3: CASSQDRVGQGFREQYF. CDR3 coding DNA: TGTGCCAGCAGCCAAGATAGAGTAGGACAGGGTTTTAGGGAGCAGTACTTC.

This chain links TRBV11-2 with TRBJ2-1; 8 bases are shared with TRBD2. Germline V lookup: CDR1 SGHAT, CDR2 FQNNGV. J gave up 1 base and V 2 bases, and 10 bases lay outside the gene matches. The CDR3 totals 18 residues. CDR3 nucleotides: TGTGCCAGCAGCTTATTTAACGGGGGGGCCGTTTCCTACAATGAGCAGTTCTTC. Protein sequence: CASSLFNGGAVSYNEQFF.

About this clonotype itself: A much more abundant neighbour one base away suggests this may be a read error. It is likely a read error, because the conserved phenylalanine at the end of the CDR3 is missing. The chain combines TRBV3-1 with TRBJ1-3; D is unclear. The CDR3 sequence is 16 residues long. CDR1 and CDR2 (germline): LGHDT, YNNKEL (reference sequence). The CDR3 sequence: CASSQGIPTSRNTIYL. The CDR3 DNA follows: TGTGCCAGCAGCCAAGGTATCCCGACCTCTAGAAACACCATATATCTT.

The rearrangement links TRBV4-1 to TRBJ2-2; weak D call: TRBD2 (5 bases). With 7 bases removed from V and 4 bases from J, the gap between germline ends came to 34 bases. Germline CDR1 is MGHRA and CDR2 is YSYEKL. The CDR3 covers 21 residues. For the CDR3, the DNA is TGCGCCAGCACCCGGTCTAGCCTTCCGGGGAAAGATGGAATGAGCACCGGGGAGCTGTTTTTT. Its translation: CASTRSSLPGKDGMSTGELFF.